The source of this TCR beta chain is a study of regulatory T cells in long-lasting Graves disease. CDR3 length: 14 amino acids. V was trimmed by 3 bases and J by 3 bases, leaving 11 bases between them. CDR1 is LNHDA, CDR2 SQIVND, per germline (reference sequence). CDR3-region Arm-PCR and iRepertoire HTBI primers produced the TCR beta libraries. TCRdb reprocessed the multiplex PCR reads via MiXCR and lists one record per CDR3 protein. The table shows about 210,000 distinct CDR3 sequences, with approximately 18% occurring only once. Sample time point: newly diagnosed GD, antithyroid drugs for less than 3 months. Extracted RNA from PBMCs served as the source of the TCR library. In this sample, this clonotype turned up many times. These data were also filed under a second study, of T cells in Graves' hyperthyroidism and ophthalmopathy.

The sequence derives from a woman under 40 with Graves disease. Material: peripheral blood mononuclear cells (PBMCs), obtained at new diagnosis, from a patient treated with antithyroid drugs. The rearrangement links TRBV19 to TRBJ1-1; no reliable D call. The CDR3, as DNA: TGTGCCAGTAGTATGGGCCTGTGGGACACTGAAGCTTTCTTT. This sequence encodes CASSMGLWDTEAFF. The full variable domain, in which reference TRBV19 and TRBJ1-1 provide the parts outside the CDR3, is DGGITQSPKYLFRKEGQNVTLSCEQNLNHDAMYWYRQDPGQGLRLIYYSQIVNDFQKGDIAEGYSVSREKKESFPLTVTSAQKNPTAFYLCASSMGLWDTEAFFGQGTRLTVV.